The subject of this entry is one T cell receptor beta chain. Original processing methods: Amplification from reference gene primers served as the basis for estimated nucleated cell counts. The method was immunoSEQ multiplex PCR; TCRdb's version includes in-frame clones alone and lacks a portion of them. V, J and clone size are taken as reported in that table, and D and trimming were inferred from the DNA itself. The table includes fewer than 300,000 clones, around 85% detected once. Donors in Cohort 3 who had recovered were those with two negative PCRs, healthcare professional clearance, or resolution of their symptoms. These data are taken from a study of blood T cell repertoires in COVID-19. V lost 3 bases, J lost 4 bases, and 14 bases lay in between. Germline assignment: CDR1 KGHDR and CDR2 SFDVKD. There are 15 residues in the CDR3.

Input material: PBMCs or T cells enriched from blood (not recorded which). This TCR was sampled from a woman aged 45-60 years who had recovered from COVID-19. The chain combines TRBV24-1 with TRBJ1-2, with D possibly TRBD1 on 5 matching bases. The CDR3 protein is CATSDPQGGIYGYTF. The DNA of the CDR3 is TGTGCCACCAGTGATCCCCAGGGTGGGATCTATGGCTACACCTTC.